This TCR beta chain stems from a study of shared clonotypes between healthy human individuals. Only in-frame clones appear in the TCRdb table, and some are missing; sequencing was by immunoSEQ multiplex PCR. The table has 1,500,000 or so clones, just under 99% seen once; the top ten hold under 0.45%. CDR3 length equals 13 residues. Germline lookup yields CDR1 MNHEY and CDR2 SMNVEV (reference sequence). Trimming took off 8 bases at V and 5 bases at J, with 12 bases between the two ends. The gene calls are TRBV27 and TRBJ2-2; weak D call: TRBD1 (5 bases). Sequencing was performed on naive CD4+ T cells sorted from blood. Subset given: CD45RA+ positively selected. The TCR sequence derives from a man aged 30-40 years in good health. The CDR3 loop is CASRPSGTGELFF. DNA for the CDR3: TGTGCCAGCCGCCCCTCAGGGACCGGGGAGCTGTTTTTT.